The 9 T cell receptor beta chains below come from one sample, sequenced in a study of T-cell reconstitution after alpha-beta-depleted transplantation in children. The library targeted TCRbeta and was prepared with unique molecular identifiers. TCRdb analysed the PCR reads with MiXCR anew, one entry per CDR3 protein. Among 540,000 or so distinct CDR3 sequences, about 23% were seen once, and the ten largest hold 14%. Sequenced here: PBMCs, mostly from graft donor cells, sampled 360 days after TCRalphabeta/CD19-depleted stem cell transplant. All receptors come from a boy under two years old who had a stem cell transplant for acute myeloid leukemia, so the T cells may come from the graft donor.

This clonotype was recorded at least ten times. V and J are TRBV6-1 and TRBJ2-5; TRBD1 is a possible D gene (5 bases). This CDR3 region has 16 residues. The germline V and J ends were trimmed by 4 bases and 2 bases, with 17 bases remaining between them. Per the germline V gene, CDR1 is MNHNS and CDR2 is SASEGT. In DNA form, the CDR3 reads TGTGCCAGCAGTGGTTTAAGGCTAGGGGTTCAAGAGACCCAGTACTTC. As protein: CASSGLRLGVQETQYF.

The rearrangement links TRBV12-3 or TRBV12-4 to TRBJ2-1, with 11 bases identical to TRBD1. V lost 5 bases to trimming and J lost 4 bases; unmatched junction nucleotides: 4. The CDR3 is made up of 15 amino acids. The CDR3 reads CASSRDRGDYNEQFF. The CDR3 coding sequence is TGTGCCAGCAGTAGGGACAGGGGGGATTACAATGAGCAGTTCTTC.

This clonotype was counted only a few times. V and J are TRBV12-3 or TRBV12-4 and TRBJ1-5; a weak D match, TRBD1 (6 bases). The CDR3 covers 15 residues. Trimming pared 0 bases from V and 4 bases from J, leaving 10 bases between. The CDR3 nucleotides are TGTGCCAGCAGTTTAGCCTTGACAGGTAATCAGCCCCAGCATTTT. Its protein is CASSLALTGNQPQHF.

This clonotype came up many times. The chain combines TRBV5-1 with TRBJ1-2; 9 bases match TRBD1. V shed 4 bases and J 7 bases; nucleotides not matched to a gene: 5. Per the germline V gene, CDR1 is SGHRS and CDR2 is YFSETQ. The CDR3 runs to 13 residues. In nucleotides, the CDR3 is TGCGCCAGCAGCCGGGACAGGGACCCTGGCTACACCTTC. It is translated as CASSRDRDPGYTF.

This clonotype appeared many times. The DNA for the CDR3 is TGCAGTGCTCTTCCAGCGCCCGGGACAGATACGCAGTATTTT. This codes for CSALPAPGTDTQYF. The chain employs TRBV20-1 and TRBJ2-3; D is unresolved. Looked up from germline, CDR1 is DFQATT and CDR2 is SNEGSKA (reference sequence). V lost 5 bases and J 3 bases, leaving 15 bases between the germline ends. CDR3 size: 14 residues.

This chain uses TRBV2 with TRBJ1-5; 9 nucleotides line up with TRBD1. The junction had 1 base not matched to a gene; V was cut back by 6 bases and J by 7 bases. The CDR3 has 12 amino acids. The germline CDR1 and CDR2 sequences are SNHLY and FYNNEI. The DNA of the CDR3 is TGTGCCAGCAGGGACAGGGGCCAGCCCCAGCATTTT. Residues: CASRDRGQPQHF.

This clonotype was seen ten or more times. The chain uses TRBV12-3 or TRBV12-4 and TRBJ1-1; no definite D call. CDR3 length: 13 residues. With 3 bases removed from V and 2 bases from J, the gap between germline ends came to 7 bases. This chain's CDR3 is CASSFMSNTEAFF. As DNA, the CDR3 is TGTGCCAGCAGTTTTATGAGTAACACTGAAGCTTTCTTT.

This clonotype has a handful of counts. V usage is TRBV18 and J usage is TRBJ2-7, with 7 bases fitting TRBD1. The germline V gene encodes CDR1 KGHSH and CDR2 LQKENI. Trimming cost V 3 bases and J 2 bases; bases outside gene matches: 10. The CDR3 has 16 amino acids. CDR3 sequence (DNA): TGTGCCAGCTCACCGATCACCGGGACAGCCCCCTACGAGCAGTACTTC. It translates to CASSPITGTAPYEQYF.

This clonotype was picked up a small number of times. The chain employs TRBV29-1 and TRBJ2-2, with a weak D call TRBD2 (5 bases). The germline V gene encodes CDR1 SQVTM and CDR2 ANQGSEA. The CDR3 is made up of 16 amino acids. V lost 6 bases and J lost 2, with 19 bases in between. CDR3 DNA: TGCAGCGTCCTACCGGCGGGTTATAATAACACCGGGGAGCTGTTTTTT. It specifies CSVLPAGYNNTGELFF.